This TCR beta chain appears in the sequencing data of a study of shared clonotypes between healthy human individuals. As to this clone: Other DNA sequences of this sample code for an identical CDR3.

The length of the CDR3 is 12 residues. CDR1 and CDR2 (germline): MDHEN, SYDVKM. V was clipped by 7 bases and J by 8 bases, with 11 bases between them. For every subset, genomic DNA was evenly distributed across several immunoSEQ plates. The table came from immunoSEQ multiplex PCR; TCRdb's copy has only in-frame clones and leaves some out. In the table there are millions of clones, over 90% of which are singletons. Sequencing used naive CD4+ T cells from PBMCs. Subset given: CD45RA+ positively selected. This chain connects TRBV28 to TRBJ1-4, with D perhaps matching TRBD1 (6 bases). The source is a man aged 18-30 years in good health. Some clones in this sample may be carry-over from other donors' samples. CDR3 DNA sequence: TGTGCCAGCACCGGGACAACCGAAAAACTGTTTTTT. Protein product: CASTGTTEKLFF.